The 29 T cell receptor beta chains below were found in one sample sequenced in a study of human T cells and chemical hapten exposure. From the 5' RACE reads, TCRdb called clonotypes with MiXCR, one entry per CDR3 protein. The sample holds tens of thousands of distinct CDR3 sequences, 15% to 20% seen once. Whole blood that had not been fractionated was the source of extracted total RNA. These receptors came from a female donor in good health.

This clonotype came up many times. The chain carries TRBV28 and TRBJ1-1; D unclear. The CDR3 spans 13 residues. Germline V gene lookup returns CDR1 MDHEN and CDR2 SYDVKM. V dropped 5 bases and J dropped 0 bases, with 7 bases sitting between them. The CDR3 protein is CASSETLNTEAFF. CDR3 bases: TGTGCCAGCAGTGAGACACTGAACACTGAAGCTTTCTTT.

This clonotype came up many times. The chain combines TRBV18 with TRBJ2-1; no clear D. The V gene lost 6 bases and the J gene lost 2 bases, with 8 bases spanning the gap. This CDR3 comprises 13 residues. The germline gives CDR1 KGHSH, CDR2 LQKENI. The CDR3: CASSLDPYNEQFF. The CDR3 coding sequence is TGTGCCAGCTCGCTTGACCCCTACAATGAGCAGTTCTTC.

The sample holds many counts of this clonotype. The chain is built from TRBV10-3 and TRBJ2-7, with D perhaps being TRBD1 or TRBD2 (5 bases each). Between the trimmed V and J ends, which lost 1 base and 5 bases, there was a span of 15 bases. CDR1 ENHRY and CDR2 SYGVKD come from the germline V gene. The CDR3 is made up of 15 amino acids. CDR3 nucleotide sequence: TGTGCCATCAGTGAGTTTAGCGTGGGGCAAAACGAGCAGTACTTC. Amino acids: CAISEFSVGQNEQYF.

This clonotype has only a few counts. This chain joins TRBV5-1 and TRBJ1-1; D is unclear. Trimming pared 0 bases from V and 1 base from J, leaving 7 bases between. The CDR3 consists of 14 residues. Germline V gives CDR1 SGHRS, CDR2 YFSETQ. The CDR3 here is CASSLETANTEAFF. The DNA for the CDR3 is TGCGCCAGCAGCTTGGAAACAGCGAACACTGAAGCTTTCTTT.

This CDR3 is CASSYSRGHKTGVFNQPQHF. DNA for the CDR3: TGTGCCAGCAGTTACTCGAGGGGACATAAGACAGGGGTGTTCAATCAGCCCCAGCATTTT. The chain has TRBV6-2 or TRBV6-3 and TRBJ1-5; 8 bases are shared with TRBD1. The CDR3 has 20 amino acids. Looked up from germline, CDR1 is MNHEY and CDR2 is SVGEGT. Trimming cost V 0 bases and J 3 bases; bases outside gene matches: 16.

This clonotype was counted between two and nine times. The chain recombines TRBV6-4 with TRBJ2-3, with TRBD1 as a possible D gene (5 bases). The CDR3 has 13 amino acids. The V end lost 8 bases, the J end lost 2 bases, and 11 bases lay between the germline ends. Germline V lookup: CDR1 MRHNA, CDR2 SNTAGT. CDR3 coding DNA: TGTGCCAGCGGCACAGGACACACAGATACGCAGTATTTT. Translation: CASGTGHTDTQYF.

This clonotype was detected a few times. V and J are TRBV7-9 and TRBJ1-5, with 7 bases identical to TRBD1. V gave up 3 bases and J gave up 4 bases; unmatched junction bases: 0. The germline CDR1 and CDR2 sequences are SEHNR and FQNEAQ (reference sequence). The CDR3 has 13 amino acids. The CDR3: CASSLDRNQPQHF. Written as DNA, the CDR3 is TGTGCCAGCAGCTTGGACAGGAATCAGCCCCAGCATTTT.

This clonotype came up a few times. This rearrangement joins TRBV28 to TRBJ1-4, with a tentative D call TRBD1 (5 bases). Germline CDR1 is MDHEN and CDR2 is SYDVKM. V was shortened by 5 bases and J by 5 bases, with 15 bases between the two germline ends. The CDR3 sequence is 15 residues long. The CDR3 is CASSPSTEGNEKLFF. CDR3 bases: TGTGCCAGCAGTCCCTCGACAGAAGGAAATGAAAAACTGTTTTTT.

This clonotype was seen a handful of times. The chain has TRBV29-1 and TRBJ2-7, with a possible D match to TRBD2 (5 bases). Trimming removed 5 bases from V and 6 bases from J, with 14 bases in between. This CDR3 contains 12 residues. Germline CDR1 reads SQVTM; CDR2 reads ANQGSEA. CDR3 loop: CSVPGGPAEQYF. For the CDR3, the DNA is TGCAGCGTTCCAGGCGGGCCTGCCGAGCAGTACTTC.

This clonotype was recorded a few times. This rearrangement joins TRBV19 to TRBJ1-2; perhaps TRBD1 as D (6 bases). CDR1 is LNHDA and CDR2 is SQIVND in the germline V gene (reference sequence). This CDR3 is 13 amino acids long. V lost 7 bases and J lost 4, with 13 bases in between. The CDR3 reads CASTYGTLYGYTF. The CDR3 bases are TGTGCCAGTACCTACGGGACACTCTATGGCTACACCTTC. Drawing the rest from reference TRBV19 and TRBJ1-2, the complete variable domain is DGGITQSPKYLFRKEGQNVTLSCEQNLNHDAMYWYRQDPGQGLRLIYYSQIVNDFQKGDIAEGYSVSREKKESFPLTVTSAQKNPTAFYLCASTYGTLYGYTFGSGTRLTVV.

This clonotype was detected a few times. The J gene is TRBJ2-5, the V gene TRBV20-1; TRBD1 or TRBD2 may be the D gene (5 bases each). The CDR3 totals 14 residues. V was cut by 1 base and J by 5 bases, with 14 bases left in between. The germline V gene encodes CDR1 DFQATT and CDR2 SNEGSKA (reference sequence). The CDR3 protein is CSARGLGDLETQYF. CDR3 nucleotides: TGCAGTGCTAGAGGGCTAGGGGACCTGGAGACCCAGTACTTC.

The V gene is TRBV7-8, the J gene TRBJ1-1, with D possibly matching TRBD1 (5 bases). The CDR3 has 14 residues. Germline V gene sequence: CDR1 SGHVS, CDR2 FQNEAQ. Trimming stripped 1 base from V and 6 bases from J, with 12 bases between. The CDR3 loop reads CASSLDSGTAEAFF. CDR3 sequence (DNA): TGTGCCAGCAGCTTAGATTCAGGGACCGCTGAAGCTTTCTTT.

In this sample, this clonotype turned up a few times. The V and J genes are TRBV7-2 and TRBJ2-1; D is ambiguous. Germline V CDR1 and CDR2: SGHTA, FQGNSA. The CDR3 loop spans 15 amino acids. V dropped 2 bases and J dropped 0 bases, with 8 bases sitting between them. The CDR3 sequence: CASSLWTHSYNEQFF. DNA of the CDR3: TGTGCCAGCAGCTTATGGACCCACTCCTACAATGAGCAGTTCTTC. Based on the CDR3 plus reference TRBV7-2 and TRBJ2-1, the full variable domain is GAGVSQSPSNKVTEKGKDVELRCDPISGHTALYWYRQSLGQGLEFLIYFQGNSAPDKSGLPSDRFSAERTGGSVSTLTIQRTQQEDSAVYLCASSLWTHSYNEQFFGPGTRLTVL.

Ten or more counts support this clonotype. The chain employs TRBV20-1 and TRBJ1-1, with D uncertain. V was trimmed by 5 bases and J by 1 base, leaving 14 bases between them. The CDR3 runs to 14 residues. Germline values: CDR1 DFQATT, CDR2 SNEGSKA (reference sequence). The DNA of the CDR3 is TGCAGTGCTTATAACGGCGGTAGGAACACTGAAGCTTTCTTT. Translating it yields CSAYNGGRNTEAFF.

The CDR3 nucleotides are TGTGCCAGTCGGCGGGCAGGGACCTATGGCTACACCTTC. As protein: CASRRAGTYGYTF. V is TRBV6-5 and J is TRBJ1-2; maybe TRBD1 (5 bases). This CDR3 contains 13 residues. The V gene's germline CDR1 is MNHEY and CDR2 SVGAGI. Trimming stripped 9 bases from V and 4 bases from J, with 15 bases between.

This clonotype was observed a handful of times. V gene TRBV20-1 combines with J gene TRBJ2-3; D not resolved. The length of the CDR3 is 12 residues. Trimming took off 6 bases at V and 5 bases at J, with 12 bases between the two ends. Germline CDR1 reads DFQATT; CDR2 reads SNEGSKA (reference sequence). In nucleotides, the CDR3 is TGCAGTGCCCTGGGCGTAGGAGATACGCAGTATTTT. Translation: CSALGVGDTQYF.

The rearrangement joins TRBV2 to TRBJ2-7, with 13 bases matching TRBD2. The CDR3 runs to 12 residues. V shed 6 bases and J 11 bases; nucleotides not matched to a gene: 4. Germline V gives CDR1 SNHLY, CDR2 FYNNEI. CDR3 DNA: TGTGCCAGCAGGACTAGCGGGGGGTTGGAGTACTTC. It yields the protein CASRTSGGLEYF.

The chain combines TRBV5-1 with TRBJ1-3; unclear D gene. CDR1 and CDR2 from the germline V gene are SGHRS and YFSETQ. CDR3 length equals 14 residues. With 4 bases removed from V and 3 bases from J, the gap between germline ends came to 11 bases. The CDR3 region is CASSRDGGGNTIYF. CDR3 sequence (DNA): TGCGCCAGCAGCCGGGATGGTGGTGGAAACACCATATATTTT.

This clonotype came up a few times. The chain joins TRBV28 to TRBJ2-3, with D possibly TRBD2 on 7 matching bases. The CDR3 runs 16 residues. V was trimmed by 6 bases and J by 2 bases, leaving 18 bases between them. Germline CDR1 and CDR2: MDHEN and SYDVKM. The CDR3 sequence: CASRPSGGTTTDTQYF. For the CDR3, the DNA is TGTGCCAGCAGACCCTCGGGGGGCACGACCACAGATACGCAGTATTTT.

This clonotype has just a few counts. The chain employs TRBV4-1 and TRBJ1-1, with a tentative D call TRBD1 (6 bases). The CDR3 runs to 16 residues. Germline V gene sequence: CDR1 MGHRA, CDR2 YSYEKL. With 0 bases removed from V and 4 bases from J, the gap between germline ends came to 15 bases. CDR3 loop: CASSQDSRGAGTEAFF. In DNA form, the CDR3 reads TGCGCCAGCAGCCAAGATAGTAGGGGGGCGGGCACTGAAGCTTTCTTT.

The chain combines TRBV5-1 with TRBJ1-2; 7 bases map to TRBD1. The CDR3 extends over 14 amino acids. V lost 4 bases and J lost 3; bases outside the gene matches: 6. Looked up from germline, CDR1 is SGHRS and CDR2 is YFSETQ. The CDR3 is CASSLGQEYYGYTF. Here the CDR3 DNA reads TGCGCCAGCAGCCTAGGACAGGAGTACTATGGCTACACCTTC.

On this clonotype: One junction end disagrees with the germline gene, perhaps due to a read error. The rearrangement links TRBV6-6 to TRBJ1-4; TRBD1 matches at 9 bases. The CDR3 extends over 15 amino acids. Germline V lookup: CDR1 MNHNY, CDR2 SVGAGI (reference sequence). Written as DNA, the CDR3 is TGTCCCAGCAGTTACTCGGACAGGGGAGGTTTGCAACTGTTTTTT. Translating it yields CPSSYSDRGGLQLFF.

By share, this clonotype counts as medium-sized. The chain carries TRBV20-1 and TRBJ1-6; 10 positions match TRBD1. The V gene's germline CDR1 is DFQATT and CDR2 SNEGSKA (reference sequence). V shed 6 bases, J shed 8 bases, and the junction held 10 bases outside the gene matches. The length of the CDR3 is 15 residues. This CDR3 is CSASSGTGEHSPLHF. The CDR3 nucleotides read TGCAGTGCAAGCTCCGGGACAGGGGAACATTCACCCCTCCACTTT.

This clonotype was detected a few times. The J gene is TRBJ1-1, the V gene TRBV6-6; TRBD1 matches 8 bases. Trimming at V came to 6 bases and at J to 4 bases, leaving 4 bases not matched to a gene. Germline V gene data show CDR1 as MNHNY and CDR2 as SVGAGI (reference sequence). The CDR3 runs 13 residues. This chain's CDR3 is CASRFDRGTEAFF. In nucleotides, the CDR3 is TGTGCCAGCAGGTTCGACAGGGGCACTGAAGCTTTCTTT.

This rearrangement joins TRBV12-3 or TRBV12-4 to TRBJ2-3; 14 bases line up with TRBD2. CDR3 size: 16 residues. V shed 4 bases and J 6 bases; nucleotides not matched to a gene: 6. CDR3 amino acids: CASSSGLAGDPDTQYF. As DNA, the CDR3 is TGTGCCAGCAGTTCGGGACTAGCGGGAGACCCGGATACGCAGTATTTT.

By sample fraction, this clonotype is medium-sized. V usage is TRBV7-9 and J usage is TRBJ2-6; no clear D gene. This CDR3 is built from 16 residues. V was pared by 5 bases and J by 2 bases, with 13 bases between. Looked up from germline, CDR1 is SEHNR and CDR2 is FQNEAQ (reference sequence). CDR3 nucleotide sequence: TGTGCCAGCAGCCCCTTCAGAGAAGCTGGGGCCAACGTCCTGACTTTC. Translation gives CASSPFREAGANVLTF. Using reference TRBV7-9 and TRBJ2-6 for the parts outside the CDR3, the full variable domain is DTGVSQNPRHKITKRGQNVTFRCDPISEHNRLYWYRQTLGQGPEFLTYFQNEAQLEKSRLLSDRFSAERPKGSFSTLEIQRTEQGDSAMYLCASSPFREAGANVLTFGAGSRLTVL.

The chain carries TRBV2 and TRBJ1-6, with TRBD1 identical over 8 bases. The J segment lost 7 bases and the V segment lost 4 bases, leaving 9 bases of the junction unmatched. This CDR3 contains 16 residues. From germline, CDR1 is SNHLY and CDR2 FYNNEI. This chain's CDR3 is CASSGAGGVQNSPLHF. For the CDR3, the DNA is TGTGCCAGCAGTGGGGCAGGGGGCGTCCAGAATTCACCCCTCCACTTT. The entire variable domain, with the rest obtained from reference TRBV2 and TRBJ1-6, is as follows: EPEVTQTPSHQVTQMGQEVILRCVPISNHLYFYWYRQILGQKVEFLVSFYNNEISEKSEIFDDQFSVERPDGSNFTLKIRSTKLEDSAMYFCASSGAGGVQNSPLHFGNGTRLTVT.

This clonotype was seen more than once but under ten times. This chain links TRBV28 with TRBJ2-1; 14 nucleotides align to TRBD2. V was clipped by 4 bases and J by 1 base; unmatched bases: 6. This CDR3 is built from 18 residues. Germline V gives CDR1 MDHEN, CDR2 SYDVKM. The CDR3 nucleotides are TGTGCCAGCAGTTCAGGGACTAGCGGGAGAAGGTCCTACAATGAGCAGTTCTTC. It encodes CASSSGTSGRRSYNEQFF.

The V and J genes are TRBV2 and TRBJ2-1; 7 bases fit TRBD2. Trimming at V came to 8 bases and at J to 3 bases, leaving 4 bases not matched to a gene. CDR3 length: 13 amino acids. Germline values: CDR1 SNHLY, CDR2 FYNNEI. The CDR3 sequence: CASGTTDYNEQFF. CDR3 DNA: TGTGCCAGCGGGACTACCGACTACAATGAGCAGTTCTTC. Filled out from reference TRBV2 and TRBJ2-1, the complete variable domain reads EPEVTQTPSHQVTQMGQEVILRCVPISNHLYFYWYRQILGQKVEFLVSFYNNEISEKSEIFDDQFSVERPDGSNFTLKIRSTKLEDSAMYFCASGTTDYNEQFFGPGTRLTVL.